Below, one T cell receptor beta chain is given with its context. Antigen unknown. TCR beta CDR3 regions were amplified from RNA. The HTBI set primed first-round TCR CDR3 RT-PCR. TCRdb reanalysed the multiplex PCR reads using MiXCR and keeps one entry per CDR3 protein. The sample holds roughly 280,000 distinct CDR3 sequences, approximately 15% seen once. The CDR3 length is 11 residues. Germline V CDR1 and CDR2: DFQATT, SNEGSKA (reference sequence). Losses at the gene ends were 4 bases for V and 15 bases for J; bases not matched to a gene: 8. Fresh peripheral blood, 7.5 to 10 ml, yielded the PBMCs. The sample is drawn from a study of T cells in Graves' hyperthyroidism and ophthalmopathy. Notes on the study in general: Blood shared most expanded thyroid clonotypes above 0.001.

The sequenced material came from blood. The sequence derives from a woman aged 55-69 years with Graves' ophthalmopathy. The V call is TRBV20-1, the J call TRBJ2-1; 8 bases fit TRBD2. In DNA form, the CDR3 reads TGCAGTGCTATAAAGACTAGCGCTTTGTTCTTC. Its protein product is CSAIKTSALFF.